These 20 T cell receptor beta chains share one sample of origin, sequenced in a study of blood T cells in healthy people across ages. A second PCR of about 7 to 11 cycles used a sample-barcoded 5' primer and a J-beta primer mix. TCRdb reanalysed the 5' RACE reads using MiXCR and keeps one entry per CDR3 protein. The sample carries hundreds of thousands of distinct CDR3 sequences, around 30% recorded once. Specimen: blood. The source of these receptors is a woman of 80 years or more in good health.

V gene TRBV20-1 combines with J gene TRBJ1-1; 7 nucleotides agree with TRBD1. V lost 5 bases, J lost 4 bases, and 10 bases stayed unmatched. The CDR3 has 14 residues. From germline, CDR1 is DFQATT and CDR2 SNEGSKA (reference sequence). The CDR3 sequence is CSAHETGRLTEAFF. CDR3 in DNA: TGCAGTGCTCATGAGACAGGGAGGCTCACTGAAGCTTTCTTT.

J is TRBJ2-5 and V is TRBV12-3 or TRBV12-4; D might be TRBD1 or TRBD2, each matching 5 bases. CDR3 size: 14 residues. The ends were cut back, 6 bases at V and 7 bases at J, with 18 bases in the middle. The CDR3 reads CASSHTGTRATQYF. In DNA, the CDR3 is TGTGCCAGCAGCCACACCGGGACGCGGGCGACCCAGTACTTC.

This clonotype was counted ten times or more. The CDR3 sequence: CASTLLAGGNTQYF. The CDR3, as DNA: TGTGCCAGCACCCTACTAGCGGGCGGCAATACGCAGTATTTT. This chain uses TRBV12-3 or TRBV12-4 with TRBJ2-3; 9 positions agree with TRBD2. The CDR3 runs to 14 residues. V lost 7 bases, J lost 7 bases, and 9 bases stayed unmatched.

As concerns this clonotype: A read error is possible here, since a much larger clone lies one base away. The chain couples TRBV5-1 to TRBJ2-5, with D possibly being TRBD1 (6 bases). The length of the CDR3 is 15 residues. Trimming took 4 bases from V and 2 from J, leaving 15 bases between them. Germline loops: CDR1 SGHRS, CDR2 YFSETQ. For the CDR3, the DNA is TGCGCCAGCAGCCCCCAGGGACACCTACAAGAGACCCAGTACTTC. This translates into CASSPQGHLQETQYF.

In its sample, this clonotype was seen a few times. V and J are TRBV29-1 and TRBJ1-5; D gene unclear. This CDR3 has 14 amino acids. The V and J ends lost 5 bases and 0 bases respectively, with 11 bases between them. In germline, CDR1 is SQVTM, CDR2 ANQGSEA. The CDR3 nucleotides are TGCAGCGTTAGTCTGACGGATAGCAATCAGCCCCAGCATTTT. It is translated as CSVSLTDSNQPQHF.

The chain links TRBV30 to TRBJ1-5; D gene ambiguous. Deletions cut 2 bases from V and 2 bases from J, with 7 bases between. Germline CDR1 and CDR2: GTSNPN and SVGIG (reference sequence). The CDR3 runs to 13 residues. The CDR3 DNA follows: TGTGCCTGGAGTACCCGACGCAATCAGCCCCAGCATTTT. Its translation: CAWSTRRNQPQHF.

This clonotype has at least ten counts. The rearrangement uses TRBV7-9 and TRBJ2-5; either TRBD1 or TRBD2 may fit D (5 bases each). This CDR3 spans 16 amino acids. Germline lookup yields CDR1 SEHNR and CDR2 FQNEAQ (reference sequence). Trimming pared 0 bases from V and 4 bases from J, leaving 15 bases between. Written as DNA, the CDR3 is TGTGCCAGCAGCTTAGCTTCAGGGAGAGGAGGAGAGACCCAGTACTTC. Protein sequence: CASSLASGRGGETQYF.

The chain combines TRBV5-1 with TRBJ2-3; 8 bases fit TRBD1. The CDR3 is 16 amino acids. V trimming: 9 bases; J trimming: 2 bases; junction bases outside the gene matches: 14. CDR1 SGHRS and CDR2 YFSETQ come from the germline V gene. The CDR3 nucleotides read TGCGCCAACAAACATAGGACAGGGTCCCTCACAGATACGCAGTATTTT. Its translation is CANKHRTGSLTDTQYF.

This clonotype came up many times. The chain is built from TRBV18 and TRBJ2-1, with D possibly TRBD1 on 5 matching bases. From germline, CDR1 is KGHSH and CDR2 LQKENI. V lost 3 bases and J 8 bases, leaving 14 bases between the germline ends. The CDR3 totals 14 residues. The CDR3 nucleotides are TGTGCCAGCTCACCTGAGTGGCAGGGTTATGAGCAGTTCTTC. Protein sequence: CASSPEWQGYEQFF.

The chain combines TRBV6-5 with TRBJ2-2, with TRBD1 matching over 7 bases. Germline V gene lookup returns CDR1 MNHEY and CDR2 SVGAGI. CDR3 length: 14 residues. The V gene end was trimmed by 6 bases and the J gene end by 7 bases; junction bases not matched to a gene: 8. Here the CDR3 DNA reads TGTGCCAGCAGCAGAAGACAGGGATTCGGGGAGCTGTTTTTT. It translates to CASSRRQGFGELFF.

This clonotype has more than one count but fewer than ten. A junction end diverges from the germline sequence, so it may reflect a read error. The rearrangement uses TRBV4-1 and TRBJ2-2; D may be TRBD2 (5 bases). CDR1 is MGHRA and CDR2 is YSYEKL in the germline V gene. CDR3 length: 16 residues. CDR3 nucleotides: TGCGCCAGCAGCCTTAACCCGTCGCAGCAAGCCGGGGAGCTGGTTTTT. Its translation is CASSLNPSQQAGELVF.

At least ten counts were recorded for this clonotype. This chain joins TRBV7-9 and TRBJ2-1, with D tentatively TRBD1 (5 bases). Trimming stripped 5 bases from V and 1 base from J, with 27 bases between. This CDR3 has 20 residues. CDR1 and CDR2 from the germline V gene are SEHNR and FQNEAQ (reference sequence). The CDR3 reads CASSRKYTETREKSYNEQFF. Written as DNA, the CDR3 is TGTGCCAGCAGCCGAAAATACACGGAAACCAGGGAAAAATCCTACAATGAGCAGTTCTTC. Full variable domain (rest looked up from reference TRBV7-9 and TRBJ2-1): DTGVSQNPRHKITKRGQNVTFRCDPISEHNRLYWYRQTLGQGPEFLTYFQNEAQLEKSRLLSDRFSAERPKGSFSTLEIQRTEQGDSAMYLCASSRKYTETREKSYNEQFFGPGTRLTVL.

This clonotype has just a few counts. CDR3 in DNA: TGTGCCACAGGGAGCTCGAGCACAGATACGCAGTATTTT. It translates to CATGSSSTDTQYF. V and J are TRBV24-1 and TRBJ2-3; D may be TRBD2 (5 bases). Germline values: CDR1 KGHDR, CDR2 SFDVKD. Deletions cut 10 bases from V and 0 bases from J, with 10 bases between. The CDR3 totals 13 residues.

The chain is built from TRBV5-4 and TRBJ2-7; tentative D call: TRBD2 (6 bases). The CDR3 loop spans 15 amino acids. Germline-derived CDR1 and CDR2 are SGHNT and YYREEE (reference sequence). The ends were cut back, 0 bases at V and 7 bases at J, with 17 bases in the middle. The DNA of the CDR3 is TGTGCCAGCAGCTTGGAGGGGACTCGGGGGAATGAGCAGTACTTC. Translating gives CASSLEGTRGNEQYF.

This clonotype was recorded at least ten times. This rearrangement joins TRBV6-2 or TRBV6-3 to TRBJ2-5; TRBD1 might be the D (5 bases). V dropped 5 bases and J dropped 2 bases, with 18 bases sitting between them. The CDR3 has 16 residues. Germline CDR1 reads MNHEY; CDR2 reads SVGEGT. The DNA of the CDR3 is TGTGCCAGCAGTCTAAGGACAACCCCCCGACAAGAGACCCAGTACTTC. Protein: CASSLRTTPRQETQYF.

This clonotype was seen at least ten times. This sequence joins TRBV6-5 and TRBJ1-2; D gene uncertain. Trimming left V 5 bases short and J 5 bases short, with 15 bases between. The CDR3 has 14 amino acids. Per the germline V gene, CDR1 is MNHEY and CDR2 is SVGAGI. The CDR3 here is CASSPRREEYGYTF. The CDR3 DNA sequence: TGTGCCAGCAGTCCACGACGGGAGGAATATGGCTACACCTTC.

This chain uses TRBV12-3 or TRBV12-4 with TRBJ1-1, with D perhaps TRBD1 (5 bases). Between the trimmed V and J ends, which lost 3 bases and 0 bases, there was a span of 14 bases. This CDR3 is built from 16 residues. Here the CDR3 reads CASSFGGVGVNTEAFF. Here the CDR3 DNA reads TGTGCCAGCAGTTTTGGGGGGGTTGGGGTGAACACTGAAGCTTTCTTT.

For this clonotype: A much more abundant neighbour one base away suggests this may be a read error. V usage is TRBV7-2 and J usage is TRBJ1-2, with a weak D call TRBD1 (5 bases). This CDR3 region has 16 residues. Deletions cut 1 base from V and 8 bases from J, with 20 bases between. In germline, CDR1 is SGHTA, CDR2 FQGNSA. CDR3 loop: CASSLGVRQTRAGYTF. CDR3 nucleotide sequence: TGTGCCAGCAGCTTAGGGGTCAGACAGACTAGGGCGGGCTACACCTTC. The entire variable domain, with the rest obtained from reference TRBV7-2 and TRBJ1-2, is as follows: GAGVSQSPSNKVTEKGKDVELRCDPISGHTALYWYRQSLGQGLEFLIYFQGNSAPDKSGLPSDRFSAERTGGSVSTLTIQRTQQEDSAVYLCASSLGVRQTRAGYTFGSGTRLTVV.

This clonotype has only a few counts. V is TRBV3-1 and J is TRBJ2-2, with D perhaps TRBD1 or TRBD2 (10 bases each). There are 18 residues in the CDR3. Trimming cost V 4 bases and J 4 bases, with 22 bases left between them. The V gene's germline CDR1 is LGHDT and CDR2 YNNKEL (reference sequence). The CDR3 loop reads CASSRRDRGLASTGELFF. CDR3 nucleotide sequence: TGTGCCAGCAGCCGCCGGGACAGGGGACTAGCGAGCACCGGGGAGCTGTTTTTT.

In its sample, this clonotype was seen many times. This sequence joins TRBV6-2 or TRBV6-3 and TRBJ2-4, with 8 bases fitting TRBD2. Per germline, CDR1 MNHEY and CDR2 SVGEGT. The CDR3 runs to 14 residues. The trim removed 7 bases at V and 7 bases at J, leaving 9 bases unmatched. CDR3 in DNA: TGTGCCAGCACCCCCCTGGGCGGGAGGAACATTCAGTACTTC. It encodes CASTPLGGRNIQYF.